This is a list of T cell receptor beta chains from one sample in a study of cytomegalovirus exposure and HLA in healthy donors. Assay: immunoSEQ multiplex PCR; the TCRdb copy retains only in-frame clones and omits some. The top ten hold 2.5% to 3.5% of the sample, which has a few hundred thousand clones, around 91% seen once. Sequenced: PBMCs. The receptors originated from a woman aged 25 to 39 in good health and CMV-seronegative. The CDR3 runs from the conserved cysteine through the conserved F or W. Each record gives: CDR3 DNA, CDR3 protein, V gene, J gene, clone size, D gene. The D gene is left open where the match is weak. Expanded clones are given a class, and other clones once, few, many or no size at all.

cdr3_nt: TGTGCCAGCAGCTTCCTAGCGGGAGAAATAGCGAATGAGCAGTTCTTC; cdr3_aa: CASSFLAGEIANEQFF; v_call: TRBV7-9; j_call: TRBJ2-1; clone_size: -; d_call: TRBD2
cdr3_nt: TGTGCCAGCAGTCCCCCTCGGGCTAGCGGGAGGATTGCCAAAAACATTCAGTACTTC; cdr3_aa: CASSPPRASGRIAKNIQYF; v_call: TRBV27; j_call: TRBJ2-4; clone_size: -; d_call: TRBD2
cdr3_nt: TGTGCCAGCAGTGACTGGGACAGGGCGGGAGAGACCCAGTACTTC; cdr3_aa: CASSDWDRAGETQYF; v_call: TRBV25-1; j_call: TRBJ2-5; clone_size: -; d_call: TRBD1
cdr3_nt: TGTGCCAGCTCACCGCTCGGACAGTACGAGACCCAGTACTTC; cdr3_aa: CASSPLGQYETQYF; v_call: TRBV18; j_call: TRBJ2-5; clone_size: -; d_call: -
cdr3_nt: TGTGCCAGCAGTCTAGGACTAGCGGGAGAACGGGACACCGGGGAGCTGTTTTTT; cdr3_aa: CASSLGLAGERDTGELFF; v_call: TRBV28; j_call: TRBJ2-2; clone_size: -; d_call: TRBD2
cdr3_nt: TGTGCCAGCAGCTACCAATTTTACGAGCAGTACTTC; cdr3_aa: CASSYQFYEQYF; v_call: TRBV5-5; j_call: TRBJ2-7; clone_size: -; d_call: -
cdr3_nt: TGTGCCAGCAGCCGAACAGGTGACACTGGAAACACCATATATTTT; cdr3_aa: CASSRTGDTGNTIYF; v_call: TRBV6-5; j_call: TRBJ1-3; clone_size: -; d_call: -
cdr3_nt: TGTGCCAGCAGCTTCGTGGGGGTTGGGGCCACCTACGAGCAGTACTTC; cdr3_aa: CASSFVGVGATYEQYF; v_call: TRBV11-2; j_call: TRBJ2-7; clone_size: -; d_call: -
cdr3_nt: TGCGCCAGCAGCACCGGGACAGGGCAAGTATATGGCTACACCTTC; cdr3_aa: CASSTGTGQVYGYTF; v_call: TRBV5-1; j_call: TRBJ1-2; clone_size: -; d_call: TRBD1
cdr3_nt: TGTGCCAGCAGTGAAGGTGCTAGCGGAGCCTACAATGAGCAGTTCTTC; cdr3_aa: CASSEGASGAYNEQFF; v_call: TRBV2; j_call: TRBJ2-1; clone_size: -; d_call: TRBD2
cdr3_nt: TGTGCCAGCAGCCCCCGTTTGCGGGATCATGAGCAGTTCTTC; cdr3_aa: CASSPRLRDHEQFF; v_call: TRBV5-8; j_call: TRBJ2-1; clone_size: few; d_call: -
cdr3_nt: TGTGCCAGCAGCGCTGCGGGAGAAGGCTTCGAGCAGTACTTC; cdr3_aa: CASSAAGEGFEQYF; v_call: TRBV9; j_call: TRBJ2-7; clone_size: -; d_call: TRBD2
cdr3_nt: TGTGCCAGCAGCGCGTTGGGGGTTGTGGATGAAAAACTGTTTTTT; cdr3_aa: CASSALGVVDEKLFF; v_call: TRBV2; j_call: TRBJ1-4; clone_size: -; d_call: -
cdr3_nt: TGTGCTAGTGGTTTGGTACTAAGCGGGTACTACAATGAGCAGTTCTTC; cdr3_aa: CASGLVLSGYYNEQFF; v_call: TRBV12-5; j_call: TRBJ2-1; clone_size: -; d_call: -
cdr3_nt: TGTGCCAGTAGTCCCTCGTGGCAGGGGCCGACCTACGAGCAGTACTTC; cdr3_aa: CASSPSWQGPTYEQYF; v_call: TRBV19; j_call: TRBJ2-7; clone_size: -; d_call: -
cdr3_nt: TGCAGCTCTGGACTAGCGGGAAATGAGCAGTTCTTC; cdr3_aa: CSSGLAGNEQFF; v_call: TRBV29-1; j_call: TRBJ2-1; clone_size: -; d_call: TRBD2
cdr3_nt: TGTGCCAGCAGTCCGTCGCTAGCAGACTACGAGCAGTACTTC; cdr3_aa: CASSPSLADYEQYF; v_call: TRBV28; j_call: TRBJ2-7; clone_size: -; d_call: -
cdr3_nt: TGTGCCAGCAGTCCATCCCTAGCGGGAGGCCTTGCGGAACAGTTCTTC; cdr3_aa: CASSPSLAGGLAEQFF; v_call: TRBV27; j_call: TRBJ2-1; clone_size: -; d_call: TRBD2
cdr3_nt: TGTGCCAGCAGTTCGGGGACAGCCAGTAACAATGAGCAGTTCTTC; cdr3_aa: CASSSGTASNNEQFF; v_call: TRBV6-1; j_call: TRBJ2-1; clone_size: -; d_call: TRBD1
cdr3_nt: TGCAGCGTTGATCGTAGCGGGAGGGCCTGGGGCAATGAGCAGTTCTTC; cdr3_aa: CSVDRSGRAWGNEQFF; v_call: TRBV29-1; j_call: TRBJ2-1; clone_size: -; d_call: TRBD2
cdr3_nt: TGTGCCACCGCACCGGACAGGGGTTTTAATGAAAAACTGTTTTTT; cdr3_aa: CATAPDRGFNEKLFF; v_call: TRBV6-5; j_call: TRBJ1-4; clone_size: -; d_call: TRBD1
cdr3_nt: TGTGCCAGCGAGGACAGCTCCTACAATGAGCAGTTCTTC; cdr3_aa: CASEDSSYNEQFF; v_call: TRBV5-8; j_call: TRBJ2-1; clone_size: -; d_call: -